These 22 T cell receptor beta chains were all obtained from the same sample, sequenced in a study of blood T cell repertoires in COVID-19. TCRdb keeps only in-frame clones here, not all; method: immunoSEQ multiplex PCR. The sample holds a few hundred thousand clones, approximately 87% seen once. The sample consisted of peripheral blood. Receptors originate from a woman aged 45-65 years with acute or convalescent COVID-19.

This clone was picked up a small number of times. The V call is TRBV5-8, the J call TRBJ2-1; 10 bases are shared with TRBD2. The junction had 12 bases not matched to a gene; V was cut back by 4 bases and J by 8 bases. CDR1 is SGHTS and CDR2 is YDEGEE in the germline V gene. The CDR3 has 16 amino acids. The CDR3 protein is CASSRTSSGSFDEQFF. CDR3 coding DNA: TGTGCCAGCAGCCGGACCTCTAGCGGGAGCTTCGATGAGCAGTTCTTC. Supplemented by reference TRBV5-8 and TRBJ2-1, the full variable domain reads EAGVTQSPTHLIKTRGQQATLRCSPISGHTSVYWYQQALGLGLQFLLWYDEGEERNRGNFPPRFSGRQFPNYSSELNVNALELEDSALYLCASSRTSSGSFDEQFFGPGTRLTVL.

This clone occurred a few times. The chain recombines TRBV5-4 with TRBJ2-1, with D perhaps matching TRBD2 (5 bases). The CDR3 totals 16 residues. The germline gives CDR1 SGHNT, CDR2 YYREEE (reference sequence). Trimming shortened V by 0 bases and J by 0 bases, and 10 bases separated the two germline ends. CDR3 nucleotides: TGTGCCAGCAGCTTGGGGCTGGAGGCCTCCTACAATGAGCAGTTCTTC. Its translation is CASSLGLEASYNEQFF.

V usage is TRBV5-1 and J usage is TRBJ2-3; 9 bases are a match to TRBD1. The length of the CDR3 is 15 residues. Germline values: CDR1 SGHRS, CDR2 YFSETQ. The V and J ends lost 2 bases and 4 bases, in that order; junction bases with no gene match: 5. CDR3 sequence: CASSFGDRDADTQYF. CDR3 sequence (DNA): TGCGCCAGCAGCTTCGGGGACAGGGATGCAGATACGCAGTATTTT.

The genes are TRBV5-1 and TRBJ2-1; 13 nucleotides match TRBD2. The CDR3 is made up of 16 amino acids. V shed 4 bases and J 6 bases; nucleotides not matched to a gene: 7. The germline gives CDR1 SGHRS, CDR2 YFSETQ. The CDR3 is CASSPPRTSGSNEQFF. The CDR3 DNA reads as TGCGCCAGCAGCCCGCCCCGGACTAGCGGGAGCAATGAGCAGTTCTTC.

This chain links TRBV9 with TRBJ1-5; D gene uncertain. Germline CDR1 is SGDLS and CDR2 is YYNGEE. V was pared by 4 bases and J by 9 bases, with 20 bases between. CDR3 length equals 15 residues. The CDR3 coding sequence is TGTGCCAGCAGCCGGTCCGGGGAATGGTTTCGGCCCCAGCATTTT. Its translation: CASSRSGEWFRPQHF.

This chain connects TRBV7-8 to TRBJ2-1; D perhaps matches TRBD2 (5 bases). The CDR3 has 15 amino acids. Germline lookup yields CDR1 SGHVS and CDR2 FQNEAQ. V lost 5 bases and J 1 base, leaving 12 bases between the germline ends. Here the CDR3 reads CASSPRRVSYNEQFF. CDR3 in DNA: TGTGCCAGCAGCCCCCGGCGGGTTTCCTACAATGAGCAGTTCTTC.

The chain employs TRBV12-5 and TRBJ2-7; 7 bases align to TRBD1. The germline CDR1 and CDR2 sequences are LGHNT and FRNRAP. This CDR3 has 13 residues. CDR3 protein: CALRGNNSYEQYF. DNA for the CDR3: TGTGCCCTCAGGGGGAACAACTCCTACGAGCAGTACTTC. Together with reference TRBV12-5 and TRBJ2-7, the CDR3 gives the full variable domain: DARVTQTPRHKVTEMGQEVTMRCQPILGHNTVFWYRQTMMQGLELLAYFRNRAPLDDSGMPKDRFSAEMPDATLATLKIQPSEPRDSAVYFCALRGNNSYEQYFGPGTRLTVT.

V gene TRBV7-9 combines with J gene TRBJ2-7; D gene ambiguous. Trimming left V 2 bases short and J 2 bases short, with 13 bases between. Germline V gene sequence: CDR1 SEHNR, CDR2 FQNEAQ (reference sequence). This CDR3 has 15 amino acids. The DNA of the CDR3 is TGTGCCAGCAGCTTATTTCCGGGTCGCACCTACGAGCAGTACTTC. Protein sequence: CASSLFPGRTYEQYF.

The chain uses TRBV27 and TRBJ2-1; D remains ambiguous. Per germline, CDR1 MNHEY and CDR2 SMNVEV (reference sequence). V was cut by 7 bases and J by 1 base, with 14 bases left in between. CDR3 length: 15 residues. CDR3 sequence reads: CASTNTIRSYNEQFF. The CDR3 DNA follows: TGTGCCAGCACCAACACGATCAGGTCCTACAATGAGCAGTTCTTC.

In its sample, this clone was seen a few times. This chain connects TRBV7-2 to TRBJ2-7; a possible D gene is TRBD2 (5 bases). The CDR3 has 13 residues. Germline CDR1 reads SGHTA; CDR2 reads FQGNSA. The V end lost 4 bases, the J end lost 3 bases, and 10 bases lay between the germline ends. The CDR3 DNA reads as TGTGCCAGCAGCTCAGCCCGGGGCTACGAGCAGTACTTC. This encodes CASSSARGYEQYF.

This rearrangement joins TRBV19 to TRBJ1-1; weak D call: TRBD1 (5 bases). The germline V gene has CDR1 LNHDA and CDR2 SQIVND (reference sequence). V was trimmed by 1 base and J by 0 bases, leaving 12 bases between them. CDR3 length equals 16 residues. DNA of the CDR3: TGTGCCAGTAGTATAGTAGGGGCAGGAATGAACACTGAAGCTTTCTTT. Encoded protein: CASSIVGAGMNTEAFF. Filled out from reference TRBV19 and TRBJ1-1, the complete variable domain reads DGGITQSPKYLFRKEGQNVTLSCEQNLNHDAMYWYRQDPGQGLRLIYYSQIVNDFQKGDIAEGYSVSREKKESFPLTVTSAQKNPTAFYLCASSIVGAGMNTEAFFGQGTRLTVV.

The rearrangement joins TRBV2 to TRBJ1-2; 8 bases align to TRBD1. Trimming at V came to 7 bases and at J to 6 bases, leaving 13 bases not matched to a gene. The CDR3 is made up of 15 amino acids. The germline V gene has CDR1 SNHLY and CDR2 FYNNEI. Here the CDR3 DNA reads TGTGCCAGCAACCCCGGGACAGGTCTGGGGGATGGCTACACCTTC. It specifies CASNPGTGLGDGYTF.

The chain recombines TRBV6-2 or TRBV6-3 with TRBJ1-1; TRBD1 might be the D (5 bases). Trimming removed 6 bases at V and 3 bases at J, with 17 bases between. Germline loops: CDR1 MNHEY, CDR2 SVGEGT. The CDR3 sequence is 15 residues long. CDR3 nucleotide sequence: TGTGCCAGCAGCCCCGGGTCGGGACTACACACTGAAGCTTTCTTT. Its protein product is CASSPGSGLHTEAFF.

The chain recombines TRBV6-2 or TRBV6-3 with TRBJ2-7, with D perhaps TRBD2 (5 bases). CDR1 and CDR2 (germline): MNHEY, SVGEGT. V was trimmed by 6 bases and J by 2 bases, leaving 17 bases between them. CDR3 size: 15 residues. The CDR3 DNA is TGTGCCAGCAGGCCTCGGGGAATAGAAGCCTACGAGCAGTACTTC. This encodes CASRPRGIEAYEQYF.

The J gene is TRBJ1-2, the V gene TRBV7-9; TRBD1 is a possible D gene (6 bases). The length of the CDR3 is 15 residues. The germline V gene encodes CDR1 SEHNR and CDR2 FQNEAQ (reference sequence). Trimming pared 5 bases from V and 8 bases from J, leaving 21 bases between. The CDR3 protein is CASSRTQGEVEGYTF. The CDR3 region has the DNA TGTGCCAGCAGCCGAACACAGGGTGAGGTGGAAGGCTACACCTTC. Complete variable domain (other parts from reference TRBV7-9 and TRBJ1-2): DTGVSQNPRHKITKRGQNVTFRCDPISEHNRLYWYRQTLGQGPEFLTYFQNEAQLEKSRLLSDRFSAERPKGSFSTLEIQRTEQGDSAMYLCASSRTQGEVEGYTFGSGTRLTVV.

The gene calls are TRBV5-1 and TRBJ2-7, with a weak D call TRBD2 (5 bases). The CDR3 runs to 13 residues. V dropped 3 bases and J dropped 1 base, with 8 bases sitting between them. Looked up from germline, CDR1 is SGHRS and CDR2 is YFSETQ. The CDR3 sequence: CASSSSGSYEQYF. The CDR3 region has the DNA TGCGCCAGCAGCTCGAGCGGTTCCTACGAGCAGTACTTC.

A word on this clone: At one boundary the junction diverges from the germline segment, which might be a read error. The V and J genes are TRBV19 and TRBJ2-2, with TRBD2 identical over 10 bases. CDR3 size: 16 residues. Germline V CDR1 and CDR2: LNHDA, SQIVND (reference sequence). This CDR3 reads CASSTTGTSATGELFF. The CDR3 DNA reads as TGTGCCAGCAGTACAACTGGGACTAGCGCCACCGGGGAGCTGTTTTTT.

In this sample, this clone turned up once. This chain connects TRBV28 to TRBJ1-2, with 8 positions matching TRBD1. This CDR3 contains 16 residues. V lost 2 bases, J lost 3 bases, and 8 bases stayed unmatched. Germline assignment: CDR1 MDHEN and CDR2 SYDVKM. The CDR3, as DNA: TGTGCCAGCAGTTTAGGATCAGGGGGCGCTCACTATGGCTACACCTTC. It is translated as CASSLGSGGAHYGYTF.

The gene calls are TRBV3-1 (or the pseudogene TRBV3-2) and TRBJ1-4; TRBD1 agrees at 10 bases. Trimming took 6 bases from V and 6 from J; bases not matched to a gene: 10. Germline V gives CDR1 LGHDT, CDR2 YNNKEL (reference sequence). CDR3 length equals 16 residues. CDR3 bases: TGTGCCAGCAGTAATATTGACGGGACAGGGGATGAAAAACTGTTTTTT. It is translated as CASSNIDGTGDEKLFF.

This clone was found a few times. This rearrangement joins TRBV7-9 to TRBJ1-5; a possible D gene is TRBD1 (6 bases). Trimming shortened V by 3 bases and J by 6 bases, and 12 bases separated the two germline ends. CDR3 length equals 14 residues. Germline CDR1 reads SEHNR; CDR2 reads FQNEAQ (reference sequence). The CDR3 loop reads CASSFSGDSQPQHF. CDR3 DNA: TGTGCCAGCAGCTTCTCAGGGGATAGTCAGCCCCAGCATTTT.

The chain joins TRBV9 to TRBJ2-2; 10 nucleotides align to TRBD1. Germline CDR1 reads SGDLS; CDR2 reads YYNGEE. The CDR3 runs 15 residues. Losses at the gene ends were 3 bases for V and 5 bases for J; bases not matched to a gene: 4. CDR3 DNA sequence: TGTGCCAGCAGCGCCGACAGGGGGCGGACCGGGGAGCTGTTTTTT. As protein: CASSADRGRTGELFF.

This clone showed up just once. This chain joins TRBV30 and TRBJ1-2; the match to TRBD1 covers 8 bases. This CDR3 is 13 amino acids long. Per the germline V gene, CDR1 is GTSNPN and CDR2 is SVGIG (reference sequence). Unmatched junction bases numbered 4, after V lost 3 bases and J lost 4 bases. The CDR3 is CAWSLQGGYGYTF. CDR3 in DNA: TGTGCCTGGAGCTTACAGGGGGGCTATGGCTACACCTTC.